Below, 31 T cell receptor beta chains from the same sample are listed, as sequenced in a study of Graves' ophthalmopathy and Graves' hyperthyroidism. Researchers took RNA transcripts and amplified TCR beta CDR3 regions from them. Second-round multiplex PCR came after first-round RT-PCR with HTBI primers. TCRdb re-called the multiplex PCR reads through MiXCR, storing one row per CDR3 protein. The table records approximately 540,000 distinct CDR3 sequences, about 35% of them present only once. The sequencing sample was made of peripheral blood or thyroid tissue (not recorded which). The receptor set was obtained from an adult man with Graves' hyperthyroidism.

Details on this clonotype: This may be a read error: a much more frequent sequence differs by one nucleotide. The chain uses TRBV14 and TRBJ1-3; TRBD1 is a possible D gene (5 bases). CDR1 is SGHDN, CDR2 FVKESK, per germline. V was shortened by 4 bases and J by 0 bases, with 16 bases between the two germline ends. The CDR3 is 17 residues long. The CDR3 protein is CASSLDLAGLSGNTIYF. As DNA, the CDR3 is TGTGCCAGCAGCCTAGATCTGGCGGGGCTCTCTGGAAACACCATATATTTT.

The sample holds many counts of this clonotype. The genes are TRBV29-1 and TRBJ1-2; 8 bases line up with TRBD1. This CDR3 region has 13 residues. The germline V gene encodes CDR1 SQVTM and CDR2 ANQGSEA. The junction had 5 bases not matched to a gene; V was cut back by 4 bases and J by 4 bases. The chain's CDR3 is CSVGQGAGYGYTF. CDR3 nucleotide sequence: TGCAGCGTTGGCCAGGGGGCAGGCTATGGCTACACCTTC.

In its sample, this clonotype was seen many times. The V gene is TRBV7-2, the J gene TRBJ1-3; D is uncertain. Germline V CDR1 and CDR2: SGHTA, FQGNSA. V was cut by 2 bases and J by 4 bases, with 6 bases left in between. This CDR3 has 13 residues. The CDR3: CASSLNEGNTIYF. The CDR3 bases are TGTGCCAGCAGCTTAAATGAAGGAAACACCATATATTTT.

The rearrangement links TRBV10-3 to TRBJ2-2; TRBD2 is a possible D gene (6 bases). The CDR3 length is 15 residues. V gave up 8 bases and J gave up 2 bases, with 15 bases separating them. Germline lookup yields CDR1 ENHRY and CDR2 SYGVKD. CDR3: CAIRDGAGNTGELFF. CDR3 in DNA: TGTGCCATCCGAGATGGTGCGGGAAACACCGGGGAGCTGTTTTTT.

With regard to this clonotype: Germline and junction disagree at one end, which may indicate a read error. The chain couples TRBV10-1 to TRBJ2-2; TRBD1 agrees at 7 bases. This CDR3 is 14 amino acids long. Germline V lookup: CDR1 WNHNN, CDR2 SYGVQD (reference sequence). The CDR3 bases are TGCGCCAGCAGTGAAGACAGGGATTCCGGGGAGCCGTTTTTT. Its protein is CASSEDRDSGEPFF.

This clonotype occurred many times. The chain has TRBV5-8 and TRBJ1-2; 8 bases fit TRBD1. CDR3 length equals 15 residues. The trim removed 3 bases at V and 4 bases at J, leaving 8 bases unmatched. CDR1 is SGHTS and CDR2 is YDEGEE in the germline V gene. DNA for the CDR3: TGTGCCAGCAGCTCGAAGACAGGGGATAGCTATGGCTACACCTTC. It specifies CASSSKTGDSYGYTF.

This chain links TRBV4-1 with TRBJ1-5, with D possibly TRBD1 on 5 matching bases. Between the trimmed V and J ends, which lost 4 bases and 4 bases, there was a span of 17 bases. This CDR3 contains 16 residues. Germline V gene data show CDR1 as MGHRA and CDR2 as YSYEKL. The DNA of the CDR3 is TGCGCCAGCAGCCCAGGGCTGGGTTTCGATAATCAGCCCCAGCATTTT. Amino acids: CASSPGLGFDNQPQHF.

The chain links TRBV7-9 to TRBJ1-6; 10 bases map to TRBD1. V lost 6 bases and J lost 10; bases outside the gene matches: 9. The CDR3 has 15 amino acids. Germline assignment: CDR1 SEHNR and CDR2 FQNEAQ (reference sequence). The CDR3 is CASSHRQGAGSPLHF. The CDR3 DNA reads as TGTGCCAGCAGTCATCGACAGGGGGCTGGATCACCCCTCCACTTT.

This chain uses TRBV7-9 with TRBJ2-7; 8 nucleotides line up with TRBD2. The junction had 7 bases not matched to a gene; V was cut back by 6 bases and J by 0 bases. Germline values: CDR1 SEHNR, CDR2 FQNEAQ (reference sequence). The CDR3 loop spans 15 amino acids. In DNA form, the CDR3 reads TGTGCCAGCAGAGGTTCTAGCGGGCGCTCCTACGAGCAGTACTTC. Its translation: CASRGSSGRSYEQYF. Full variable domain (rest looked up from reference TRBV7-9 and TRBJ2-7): DTGVSQNPRHKITKRGQNVTFRCDPISEHNRLYWYRQTLGQGPEFLTYFQNEAQLEKSRLLSDRFSAERPKGSFSTLEIQRTEQGDSAMYLCASRGSSGRSYEQYFGPGTRLTVT.

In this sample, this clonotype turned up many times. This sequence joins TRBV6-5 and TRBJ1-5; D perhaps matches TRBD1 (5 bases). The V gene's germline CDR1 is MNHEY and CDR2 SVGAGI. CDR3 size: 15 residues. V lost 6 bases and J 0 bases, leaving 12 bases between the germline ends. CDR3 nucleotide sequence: TGTGCCAGCAGGAAGACAGAAAATAGCAATCAGCCCCAGCATTTT. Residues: CASRKTENSNQPQHF.

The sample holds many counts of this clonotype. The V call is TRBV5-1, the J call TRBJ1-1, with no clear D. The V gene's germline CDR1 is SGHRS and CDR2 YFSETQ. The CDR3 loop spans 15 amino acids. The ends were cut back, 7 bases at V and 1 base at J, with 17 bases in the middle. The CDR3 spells CASRHGPAGNTEAFF. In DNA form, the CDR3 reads TGCGCCAGCCGCCACGGTCCGGCGGGGAACACTGAAGCTTTCTTT.

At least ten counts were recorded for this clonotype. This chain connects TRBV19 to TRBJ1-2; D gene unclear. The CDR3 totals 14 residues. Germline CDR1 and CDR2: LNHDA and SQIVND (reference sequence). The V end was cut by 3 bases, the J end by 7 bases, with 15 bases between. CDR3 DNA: TGTGCCAGTAGTATTGGTACCGGCATTGGTGGCTACACCTTC. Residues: CASSIGTGIGGYTF.

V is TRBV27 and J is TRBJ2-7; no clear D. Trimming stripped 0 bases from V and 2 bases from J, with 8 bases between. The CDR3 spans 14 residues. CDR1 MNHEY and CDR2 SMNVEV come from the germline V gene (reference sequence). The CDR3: CASSLSVGPYEQYF. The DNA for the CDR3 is TGTGCCAGCAGTTTATCGGTGGGCCCCTACGAGCAGTACTTC.

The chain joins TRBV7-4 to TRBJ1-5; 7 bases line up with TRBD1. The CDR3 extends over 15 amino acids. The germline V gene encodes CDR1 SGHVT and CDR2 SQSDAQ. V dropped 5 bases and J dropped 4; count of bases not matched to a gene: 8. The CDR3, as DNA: TGTGCCAGCAGCCGTACAGGGGAAAGAAATCAGCCCCAGCATTTT. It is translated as CASSRTGERNQPQHF.

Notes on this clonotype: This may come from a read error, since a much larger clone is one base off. The CDR3 DNA follows: TGTGCCAGTGGTATAGACAGGACAGGGGGCTTGAGCGAGCAGTACTTC. As protein: CASGIDRTGGLSEQYF. The chain combines TRBV19 with TRBJ2-7; 11 nucleotides align to TRBD1. CDR1 and CDR2 (germline): LNHDA, SQIVND (reference sequence). CDR3 size: 16 residues.

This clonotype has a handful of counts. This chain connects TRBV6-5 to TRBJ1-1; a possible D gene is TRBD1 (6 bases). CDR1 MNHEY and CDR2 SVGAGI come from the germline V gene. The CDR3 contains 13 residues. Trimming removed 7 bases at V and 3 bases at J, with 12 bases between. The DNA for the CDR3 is TGTGCCAGCAAGGGGGTTGGAGACACTGAAGCTTTCTTT. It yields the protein CASKGVGDTEAFF.

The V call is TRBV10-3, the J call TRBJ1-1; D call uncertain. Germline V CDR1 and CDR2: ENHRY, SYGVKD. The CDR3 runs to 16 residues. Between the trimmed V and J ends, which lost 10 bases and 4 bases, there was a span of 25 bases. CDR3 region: CASIKSSGSFGTEAFF. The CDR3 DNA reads TGTGCCAGCATCAAATCGAGCGGGAGTTTCGGCACTGAAGCTTTCTTT.

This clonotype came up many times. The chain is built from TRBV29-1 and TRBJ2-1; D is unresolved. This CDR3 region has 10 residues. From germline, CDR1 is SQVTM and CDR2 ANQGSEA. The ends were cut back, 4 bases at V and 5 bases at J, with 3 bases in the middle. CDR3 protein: CSVANNEQFF. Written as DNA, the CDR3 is TGCAGCGTTGCGAACAATGAGCAGTTCTTC.

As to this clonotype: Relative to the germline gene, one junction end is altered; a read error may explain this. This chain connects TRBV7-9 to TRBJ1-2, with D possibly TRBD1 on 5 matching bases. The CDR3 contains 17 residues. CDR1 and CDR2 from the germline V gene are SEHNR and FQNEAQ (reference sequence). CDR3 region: CASSQDRFRTGGYGYTF. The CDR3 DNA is TGCGCCAGCAGCCAAGATCGATTCCGGACGGGGGGCTATGGCTACACCTTC.

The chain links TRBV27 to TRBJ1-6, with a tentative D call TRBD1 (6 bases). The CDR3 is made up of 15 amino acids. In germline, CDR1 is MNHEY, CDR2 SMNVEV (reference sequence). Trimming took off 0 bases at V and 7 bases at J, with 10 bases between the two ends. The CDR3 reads CASSLSQGRNSPLHF. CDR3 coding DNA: TGTGCCAGCAGTTTATCTCAGGGGAGGAATTCACCCCTCCACTTT.

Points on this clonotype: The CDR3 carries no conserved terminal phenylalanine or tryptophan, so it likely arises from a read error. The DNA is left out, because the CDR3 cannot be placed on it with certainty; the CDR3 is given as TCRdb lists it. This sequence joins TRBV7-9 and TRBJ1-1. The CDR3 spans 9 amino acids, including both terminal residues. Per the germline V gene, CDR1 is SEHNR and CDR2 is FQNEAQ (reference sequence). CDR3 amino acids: CASSVSGLA.

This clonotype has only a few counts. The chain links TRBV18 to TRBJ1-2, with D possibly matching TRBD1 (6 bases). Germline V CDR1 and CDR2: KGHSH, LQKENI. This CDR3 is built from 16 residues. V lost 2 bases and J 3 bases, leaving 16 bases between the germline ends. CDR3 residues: CASSPYRARTYYGYTF. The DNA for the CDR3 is TGTGCCAGCTCACCATACAGGGCCAGGACTTACTATGGCTACACCTTC.

CDR3 bases: TGTGCCAGCAGTCGACTAGCGGGATTCAATGAGCAGTTCTTC. Translation: CASSRLAGFNEQFF. The chain employs TRBV2 and TRBJ2-1, with 11 positions matching TRBD2. V shed 5 bases and J 6 bases; nucleotides not matched to a gene: 3. The CDR3 spans 14 residues. CDR1 and CDR2 from the germline V gene are SNHLY and FYNNEI. Using reference TRBV2 and TRBJ2-1 for the parts outside the CDR3, the full variable domain is EPEVTQTPSHQVTQMGQEVILRCVPISNHLYFYWYRQILGQKVEFLVSFYNNEISEKSEIFDDQFSVERPDGSNFTLKIRSTKLEDSAMYFCASSRLAGFNEQFFGPGTRLTVL.

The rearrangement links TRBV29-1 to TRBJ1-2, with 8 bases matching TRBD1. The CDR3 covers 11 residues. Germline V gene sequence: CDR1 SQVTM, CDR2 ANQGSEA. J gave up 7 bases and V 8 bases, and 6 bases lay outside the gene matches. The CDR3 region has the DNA TGCAGCATTCGGACAGGGCGTGGCTACACCTTC. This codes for CSIRTGRGYTF. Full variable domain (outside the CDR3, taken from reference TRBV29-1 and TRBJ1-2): SAVISQKPSRDICQRGTSLTIQCQVDSQVTMMFWYRQQPGQSLTLIATANQGSEATYESGFVIDKFPISRPNLTFSTLTVSNMSPEDSSIYLCSIRTGRGYTFGSGTRLTVV.

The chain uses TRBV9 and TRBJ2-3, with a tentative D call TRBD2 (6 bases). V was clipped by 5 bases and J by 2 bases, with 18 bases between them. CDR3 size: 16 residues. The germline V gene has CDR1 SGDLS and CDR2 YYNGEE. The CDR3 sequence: CASSYGRGKFTDTQYF. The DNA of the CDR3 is TGTGCCAGCAGTTACGGTCGGGGGAAGTTCACAGATACGCAGTATTTT. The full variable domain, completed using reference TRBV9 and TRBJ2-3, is DSGVTQTPKHLITATGQRVTLRCSPRSGDLSVYWYQQSLDQGLQFLIQYYNGEERAKGNILERFSAQQFPDLHSELNLSSLELGDSALYFCASSYGRGKFTDTQYFGPGTRLTVL.

In DNA form, the CDR3 reads TGCAGCGTTGGACTAGCGGGAGGAGACGGGGAGCTGTTTTTT. Translation: CSVGLAGGDGELFF. The chain links TRBV29-1 to TRBJ2-2; 13 bases agree with TRBD2. The CDR3 is 14 residues long. CDR1 is SQVTM and CDR2 is ANQGSEA in the germline V gene. J lost 7 bases, V lost 4 bases, and 3 bases had no gene match.

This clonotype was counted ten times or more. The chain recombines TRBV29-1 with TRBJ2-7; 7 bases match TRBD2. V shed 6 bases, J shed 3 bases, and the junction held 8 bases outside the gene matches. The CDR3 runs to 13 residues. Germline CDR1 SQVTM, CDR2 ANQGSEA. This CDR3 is CSVSGTTNYEQYF. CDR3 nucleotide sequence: TGCAGCGTATCCGGGACTACCAACTACGAGCAGTACTTC.

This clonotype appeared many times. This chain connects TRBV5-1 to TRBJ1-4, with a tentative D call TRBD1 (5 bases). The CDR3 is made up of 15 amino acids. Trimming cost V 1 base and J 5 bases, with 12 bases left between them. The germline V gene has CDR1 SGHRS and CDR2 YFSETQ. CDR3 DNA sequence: TGCGCCAGCAGCTTGTTCTACAGGACGAATGAAAAACTGTTTTTT. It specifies CASSLFYRTNEKLFF.

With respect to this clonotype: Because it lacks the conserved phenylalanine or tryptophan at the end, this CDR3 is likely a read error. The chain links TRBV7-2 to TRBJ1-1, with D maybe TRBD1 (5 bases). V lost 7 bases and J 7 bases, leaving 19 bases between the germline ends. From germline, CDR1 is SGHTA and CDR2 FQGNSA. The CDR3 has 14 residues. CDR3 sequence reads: CASTRDTEDIEAFL. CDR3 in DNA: TGTGCCAGCACCCGAGACACGGAGGACATTGAAGCTTTCCTT.

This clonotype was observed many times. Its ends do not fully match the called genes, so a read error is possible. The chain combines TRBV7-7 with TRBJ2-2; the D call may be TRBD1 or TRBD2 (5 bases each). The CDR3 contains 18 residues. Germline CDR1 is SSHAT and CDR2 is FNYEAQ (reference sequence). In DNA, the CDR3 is TGTGCTAGCAGCTTAAGTCCTCCGGGAACGGGGACCACCGGGGAGCTGTTTTTT. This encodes CASSLSPPGTGTTGELFF. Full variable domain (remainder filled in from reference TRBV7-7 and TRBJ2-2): GAGVSQSPRYKVTKRGQDVTLRCDPISSHATLYWYQQALGQGPEFLTYFNYEAQPDKSGLPSDRFSAERPEGSISTLTIQRTEQRDSAMYRCASSLSPPGTGTTGELFFGEGSRLTVL.

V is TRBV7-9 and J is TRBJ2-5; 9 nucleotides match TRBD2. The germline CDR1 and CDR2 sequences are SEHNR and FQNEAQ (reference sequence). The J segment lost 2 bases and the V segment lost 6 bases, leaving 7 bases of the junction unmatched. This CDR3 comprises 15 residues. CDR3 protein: CASRAGLAEQETQYF. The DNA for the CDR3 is TGTGCCAGCAGGGCGGGACTAGCTGAACAAGAGACCCAGTACTTC.